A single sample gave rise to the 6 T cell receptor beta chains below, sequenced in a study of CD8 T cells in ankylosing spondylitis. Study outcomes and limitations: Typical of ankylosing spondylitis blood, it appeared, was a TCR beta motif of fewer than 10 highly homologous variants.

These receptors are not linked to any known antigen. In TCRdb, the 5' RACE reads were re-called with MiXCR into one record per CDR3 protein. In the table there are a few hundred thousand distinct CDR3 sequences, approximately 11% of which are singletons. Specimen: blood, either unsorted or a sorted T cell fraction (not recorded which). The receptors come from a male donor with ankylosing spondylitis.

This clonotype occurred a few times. CDR3 sequence reads: CSAIQMNTEAFF. CDR3 in DNA: TGCAGTGCCATACAAATGAACACTGAAGCTTTCTTT. This chain connects TRBV20-1 to TRBJ1-1; D gene ambiguous. The CDR3 is made up of 12 amino acids. The germline V gene encodes CDR1 DFQATT and CDR2 SNEGSKA (reference sequence). Trimming took off 6 bases at V and 0 bases at J, with 8 bases between the two ends.

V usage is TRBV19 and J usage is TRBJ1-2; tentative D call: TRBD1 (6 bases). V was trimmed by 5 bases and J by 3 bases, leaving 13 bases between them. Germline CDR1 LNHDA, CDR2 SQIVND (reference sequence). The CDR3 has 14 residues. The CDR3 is CASSSGERDYGYTF. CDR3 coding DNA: TGTGCCAGTAGTTCAGGGGAACGAGACTATGGCTACACCTTC.

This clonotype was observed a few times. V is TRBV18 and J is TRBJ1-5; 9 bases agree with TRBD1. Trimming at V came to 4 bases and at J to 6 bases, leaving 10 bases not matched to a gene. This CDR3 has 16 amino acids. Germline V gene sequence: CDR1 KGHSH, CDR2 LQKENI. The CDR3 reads CASSLTSTGGSQPQHF. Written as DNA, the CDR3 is TGTGCCAGCTCACTCACCTCGACAGGGGGAAGTCAGCCCCAGCATTTT.

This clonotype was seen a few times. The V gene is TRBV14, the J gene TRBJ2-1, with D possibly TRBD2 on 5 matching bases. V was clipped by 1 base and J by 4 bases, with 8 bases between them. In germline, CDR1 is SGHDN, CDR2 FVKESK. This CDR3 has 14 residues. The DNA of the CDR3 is TGTGCCAGCAGCCAAGGCCTAGCTTACAATGAGCAGTTCTTC. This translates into CASSQGLAYNEQFF.

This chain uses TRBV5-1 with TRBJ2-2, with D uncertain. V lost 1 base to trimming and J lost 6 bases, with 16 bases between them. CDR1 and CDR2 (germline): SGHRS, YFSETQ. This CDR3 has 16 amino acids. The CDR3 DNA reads TGCGCCAGCAGCTTGCAGTCTGCCAGGAGCTCCGGGGAGCTGTTTTTT. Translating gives CASSLQSARSSGELFF.

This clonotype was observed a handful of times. The CDR3 loop reads CSAGEGIDTQYF. The CDR3 nucleotides are TGCAGCGCGGGGGAGGGTATAGATACGCAGTATTTT. V is TRBV29-1 and J is TRBJ2-3; TRBD2 matches at 7 bases. The CDR3 totals 12 residues. The germline CDR1 and CDR2 sequences are SQVTM and ANQGSEA. Trimming took 7 bases from V and 5 from J; bases not matched to a gene: 6.